Described below is a single TCR beta chain sequence and its context. Its antigen remains unknown. This entry is derived from a study of shared clonotypes between healthy human individuals. Study-wide background: Those who served as donors were a couple of women and a few men between the ages of 18 and 49. General observations from the study: Donors were few, which limited the genetic and exposure-history diversity represented.

Method: immunoSEQ multiplex PCR; TCRdb's copy keeps in-frame clones and lacks some. The data show around 510,000 clones, around three quarters seen once. The germline V gene encodes CDR1 MNHEY and CDR2 SVGAGI. V was shortened by 0 bases and J by 5 bases, with 10 bases between the two germline ends. This CDR3 is built from 14 residues. All the donors were Caucasian adults who lived in Nashville, Tennessee. About 100 million PBMCs were counted before genomic DNA extraction. The genes are TRBV6-5 and TRBJ1-1, with D possibly matching TRBD1 (5 bases). The sequence was collected from a woman between 40 and 50 years old in good health. Some clones in this sample may be carry-over from other donors' samples. Material for sequencing was PBMCs. The CDR3 DNA follows: TGTGCCAGCAGTTACTCGGGCAGGGTTACTGAAGCTTTCTTT. This gives the protein CASSYSGRVTEAFF.